This T cell receptor beta chain was retrieved from a study of human T cells and chemical hapten exposure. As originally analysed: Sample TCR totals centred on a median of about 92,000, ranging roughly 20,000 to 700,000. TCRdb independently ran MiXCR on the RACE reads; one entry per CDR3 protein. The V and J calls were not made by the authors but by TCRdb's processing. The data contain about 79,000 distinct CDR3 sequences, 8.6% of them singletons. Study-level results: With regard to DPC sensitization, TCRs above 1 in 1000 frequency did not change.

Time point indicated: healthy volunteer bleed at 6 weeks. Total RNA was isolated from unfractionated whole blood. V lost 1 base and J 1 base, leaving 3 bases between the germline ends. The CDR3 consists of 13 residues. The germline V gene encodes CDR1 SGHTA and CDR2 FQGNSA. This clonotype occurred many times. What it binds is not known. The clonotype comes from a male donor in good health. Some clones in this sample may be carry-over from other donors' samples. Sequencing used whole blood. The chain combines TRBV7-2 with TRBJ2-3; no clear D gene. This chain's CDR3 is CASSLVGTDTQYF. CDR3 coding DNA: TGTGCCAGCAGCTTAGTCGGCACAGATACGCAGTATTTT.